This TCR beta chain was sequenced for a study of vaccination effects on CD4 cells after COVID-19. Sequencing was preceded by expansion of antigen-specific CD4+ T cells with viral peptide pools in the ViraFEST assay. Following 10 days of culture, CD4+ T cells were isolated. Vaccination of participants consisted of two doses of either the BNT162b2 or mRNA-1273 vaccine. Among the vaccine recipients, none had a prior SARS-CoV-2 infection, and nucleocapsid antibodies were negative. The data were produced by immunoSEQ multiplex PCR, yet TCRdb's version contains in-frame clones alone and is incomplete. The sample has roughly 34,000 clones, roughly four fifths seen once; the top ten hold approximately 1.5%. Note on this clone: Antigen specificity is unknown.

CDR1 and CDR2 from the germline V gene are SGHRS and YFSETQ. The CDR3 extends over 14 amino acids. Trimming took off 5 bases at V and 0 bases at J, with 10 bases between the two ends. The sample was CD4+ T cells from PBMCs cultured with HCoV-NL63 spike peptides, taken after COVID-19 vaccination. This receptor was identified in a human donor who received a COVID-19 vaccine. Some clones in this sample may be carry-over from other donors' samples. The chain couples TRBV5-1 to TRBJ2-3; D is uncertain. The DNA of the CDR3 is TGCGCCAGCAGAGGACCGATTAGCACAGATACGCAGTATTTT. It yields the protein CASRGPISTDTQYF.